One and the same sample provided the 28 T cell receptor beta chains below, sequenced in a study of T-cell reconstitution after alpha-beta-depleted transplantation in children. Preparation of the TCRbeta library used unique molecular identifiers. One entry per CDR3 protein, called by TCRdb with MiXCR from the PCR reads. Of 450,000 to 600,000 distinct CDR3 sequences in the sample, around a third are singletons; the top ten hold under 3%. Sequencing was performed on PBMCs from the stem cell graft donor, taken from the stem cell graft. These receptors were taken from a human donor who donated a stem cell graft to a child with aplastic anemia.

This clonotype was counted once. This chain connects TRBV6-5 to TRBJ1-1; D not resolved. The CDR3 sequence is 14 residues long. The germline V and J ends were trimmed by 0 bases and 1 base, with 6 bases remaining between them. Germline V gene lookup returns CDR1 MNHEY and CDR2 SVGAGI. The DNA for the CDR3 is TGTGCCAGCAGTTACTCAAACAAGAACACTGAAGCTTTCTTT. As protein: CASSYSNKNTEAFF.

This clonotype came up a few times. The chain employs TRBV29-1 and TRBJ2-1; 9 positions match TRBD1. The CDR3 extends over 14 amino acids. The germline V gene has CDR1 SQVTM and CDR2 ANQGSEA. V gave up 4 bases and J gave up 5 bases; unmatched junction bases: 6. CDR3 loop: CSVGPGTGNNEQFF. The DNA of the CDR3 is TGCAGCGTTGGTCCCGGGACAGGGAACAATGAGCAGTTCTTC.

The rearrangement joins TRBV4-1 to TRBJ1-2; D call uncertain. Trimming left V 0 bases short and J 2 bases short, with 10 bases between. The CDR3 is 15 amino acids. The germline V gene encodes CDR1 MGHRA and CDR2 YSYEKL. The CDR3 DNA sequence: TGCGCCAGCAGCCAAGATCATACGGAGAACTATGGCTACACCTTC. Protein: CASSQDHTENYGYTF.

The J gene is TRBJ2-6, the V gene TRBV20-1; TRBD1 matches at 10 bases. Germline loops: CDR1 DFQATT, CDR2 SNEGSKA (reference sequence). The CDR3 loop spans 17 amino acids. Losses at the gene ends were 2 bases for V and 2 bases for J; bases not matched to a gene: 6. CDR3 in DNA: TGCAGTGCTAGATCACCGGGACAGGGGACTGGGGCCAACGTCCTGACTTTC. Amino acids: CSARSPGQGTGANVLTF.

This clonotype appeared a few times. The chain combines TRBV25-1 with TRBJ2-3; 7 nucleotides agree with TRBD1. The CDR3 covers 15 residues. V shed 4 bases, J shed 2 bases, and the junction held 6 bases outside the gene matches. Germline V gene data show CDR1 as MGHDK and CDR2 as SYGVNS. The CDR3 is CASSGPGQTTDTQYF. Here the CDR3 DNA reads TGTGCCAGCAGTGGACCGGGACAGACCACAGATACGCAGTATTTT.

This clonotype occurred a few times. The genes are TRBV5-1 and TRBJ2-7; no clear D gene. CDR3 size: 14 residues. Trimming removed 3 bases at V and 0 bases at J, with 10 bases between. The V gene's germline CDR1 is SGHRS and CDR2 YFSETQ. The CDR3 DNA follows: TGCGCCAGCAGCTCCGGGCCTTCCTCCTACGAGCAGTACTTC. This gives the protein CASSSGPSSYEQYF.

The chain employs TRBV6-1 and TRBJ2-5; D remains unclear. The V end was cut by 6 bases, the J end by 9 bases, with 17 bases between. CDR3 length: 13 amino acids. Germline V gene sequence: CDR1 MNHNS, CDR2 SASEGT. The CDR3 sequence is CASRLSAPVAQYF. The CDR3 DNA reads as TGTGCCAGCAGACTTTCCGCCCCCGTGGCCCAGTACTTC.

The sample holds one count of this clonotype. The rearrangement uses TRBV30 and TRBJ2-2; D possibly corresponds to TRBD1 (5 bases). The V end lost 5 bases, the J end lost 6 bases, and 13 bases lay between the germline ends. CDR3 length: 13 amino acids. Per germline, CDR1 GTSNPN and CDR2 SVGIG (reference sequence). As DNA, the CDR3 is TGTGCCTGGGCCCGCAGGGTTGCCGGGGAGCTGTTTTTT. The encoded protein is CAWARRVAGELFF.

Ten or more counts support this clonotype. CDR3 protein: CASSGGLLQGAYSPLHF. The CDR3 nucleotides are TGTGCCAGCAGCGGCGGATTACTACAGGGGGCCTATTCACCCCTCCACTTT. V usage is TRBV5-6 and J usage is TRBJ1-6, with 9 bases lining up with TRBD1. The CDR3 is 17 amino acids. Germline V gene sequence: CDR1 SGHDT, CDR2 YYEEEE. Losses at the gene ends were 4 bases for V and 8 bases for J; bases not matched to a gene: 13.

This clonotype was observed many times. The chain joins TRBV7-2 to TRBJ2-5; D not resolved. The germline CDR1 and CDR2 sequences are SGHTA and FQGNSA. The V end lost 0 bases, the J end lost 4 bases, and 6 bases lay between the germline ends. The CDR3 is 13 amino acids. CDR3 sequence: CASSLAWGETQYF. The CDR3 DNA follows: TGTGCCAGCAGCTTAGCTTGGGGAGAGACCCAGTACTTC.

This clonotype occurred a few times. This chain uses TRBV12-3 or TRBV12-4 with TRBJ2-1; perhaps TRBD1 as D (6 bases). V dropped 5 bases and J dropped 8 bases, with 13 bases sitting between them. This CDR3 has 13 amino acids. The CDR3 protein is CASSRTVDDEQFF. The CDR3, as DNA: TGTGCCAGCAGTCGGACAGTCGACGATGAGCAGTTCTTC.

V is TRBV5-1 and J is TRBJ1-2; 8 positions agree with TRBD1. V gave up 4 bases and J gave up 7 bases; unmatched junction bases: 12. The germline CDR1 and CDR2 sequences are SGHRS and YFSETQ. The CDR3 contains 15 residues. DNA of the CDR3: TGCGCCAGCAGCCCGATACCCGGGACAGGTCTTGGCTACACCTTC. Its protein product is CASSPIPGTGLGYTF.

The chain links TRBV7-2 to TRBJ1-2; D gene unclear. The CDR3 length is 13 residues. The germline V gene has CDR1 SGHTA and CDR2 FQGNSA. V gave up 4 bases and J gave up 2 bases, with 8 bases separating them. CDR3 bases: TGTGCCAGCAGCTGGACGGAAAACTATGGCTACACCTTC. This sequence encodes CASSWTENYGYTF.

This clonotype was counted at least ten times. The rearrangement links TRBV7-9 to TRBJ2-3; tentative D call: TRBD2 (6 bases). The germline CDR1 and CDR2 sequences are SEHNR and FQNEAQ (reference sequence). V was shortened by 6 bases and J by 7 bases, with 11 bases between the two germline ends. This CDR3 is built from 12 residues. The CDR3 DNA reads TGTGCCAGCAGTGTAGCGGACTATACGCAGTATTTT. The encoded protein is CASSVADYTQYF.

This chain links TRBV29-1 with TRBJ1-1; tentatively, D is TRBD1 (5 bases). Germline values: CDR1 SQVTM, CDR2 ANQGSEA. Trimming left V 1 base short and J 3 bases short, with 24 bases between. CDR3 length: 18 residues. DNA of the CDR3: TGCAGCGTTGAAGGACCACTCAGGGCAGGGCTCGGGCACACTGAAGCTTTCTTT. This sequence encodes CSVEGPLRAGLGHTEAFF.

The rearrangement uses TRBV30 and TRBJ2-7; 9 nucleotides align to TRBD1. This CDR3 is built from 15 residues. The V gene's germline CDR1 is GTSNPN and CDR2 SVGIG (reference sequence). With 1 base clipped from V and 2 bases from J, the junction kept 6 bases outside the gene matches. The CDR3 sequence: CAWSGTGTGPYEQYF. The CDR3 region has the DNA TGTGCCTGGAGTGGAACCGGGACAGGGCCCTACGAGCAGTACTTC. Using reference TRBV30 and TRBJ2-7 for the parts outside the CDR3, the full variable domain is SQTIHQWPATLVQPVGSPLSLECTVEGTSNPNLYWYRQAAGRGLQLLFYSVGIGQISSEVPQNLSASRPQDRQFILSSKKLLLSDSGFYLCAWSGTGTGPYEQYFGPGTRLTVT.

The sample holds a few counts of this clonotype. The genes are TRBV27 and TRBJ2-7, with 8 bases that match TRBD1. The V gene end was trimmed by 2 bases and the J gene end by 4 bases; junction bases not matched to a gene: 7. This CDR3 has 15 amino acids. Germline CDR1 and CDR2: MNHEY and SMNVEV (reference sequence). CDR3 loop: CASSLRGQAPYEQYV. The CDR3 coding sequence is TGTGCCAGCAGTTTACGGGGACAGGCCCCTTACGAGCAGTACGTC.

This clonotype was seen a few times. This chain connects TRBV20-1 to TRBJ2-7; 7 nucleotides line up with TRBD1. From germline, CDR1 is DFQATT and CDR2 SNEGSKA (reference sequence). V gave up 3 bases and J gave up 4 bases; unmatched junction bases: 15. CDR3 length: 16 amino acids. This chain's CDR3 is CSARMPVQGLSYEQYF. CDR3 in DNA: TGCAGTGCTAGGATGCCGGTACAGGGGCTGTCGTACGAGCAGTACTTC.

CDR3 in DNA: TGTGCCAGCAGACTATCTAGCGGGAGAGACGGGGAGCTGTTTTTT. Encoded protein: CASRLSSGRDGELFF. V and J are TRBV28 and TRBJ2-2, with 10 bases matching TRBD2. V gave up 6 bases and J gave up 7 bases; unmatched junction bases: 8. Germline V gene data show CDR1 as MDHEN and CDR2 as SYDVKM. The CDR3 consists of 15 residues. The whole variable domain, remainder taken from reference TRBV28 and TRBJ2-2, is DVKVTQSSRYLVKRTGEKVFLECVQDMDHENMFWYRQDPGLGLRLIYFSYDVKMKEKGDIPEGYSVSREKKERFSLILESASTNQTSMYLCASRLSSGRDGELFFGEGSRLTVL.

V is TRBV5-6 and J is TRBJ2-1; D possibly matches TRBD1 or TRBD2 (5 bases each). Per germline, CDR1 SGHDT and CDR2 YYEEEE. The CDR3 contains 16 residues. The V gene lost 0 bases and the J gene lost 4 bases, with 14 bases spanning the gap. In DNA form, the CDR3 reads TGTGCCAGCAGCTTGGGTGGGGGTGTAGGGTACAATGAGCAGTTCTTC. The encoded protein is CASSLGGGVGYNEQFF. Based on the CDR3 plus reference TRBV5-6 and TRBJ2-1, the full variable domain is DAGVTQSPTHLIKTRGQQVTLRCSPKSGHDTVSWYQQALGQGPQFIFQYYEEEERQRGNFPDRFSGHQFPNYSSELNVNALLLGDSALYLCASSLGGGVGYNEQFFGPGTRLTVL.

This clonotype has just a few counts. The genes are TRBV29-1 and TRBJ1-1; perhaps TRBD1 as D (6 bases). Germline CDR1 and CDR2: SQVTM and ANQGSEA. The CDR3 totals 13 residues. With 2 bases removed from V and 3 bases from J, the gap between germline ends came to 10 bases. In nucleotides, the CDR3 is TGCAGCGTTGAACCACAGGGTCACACTGAAGCTTTCTTT. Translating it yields CSVEPQGHTEAFF.

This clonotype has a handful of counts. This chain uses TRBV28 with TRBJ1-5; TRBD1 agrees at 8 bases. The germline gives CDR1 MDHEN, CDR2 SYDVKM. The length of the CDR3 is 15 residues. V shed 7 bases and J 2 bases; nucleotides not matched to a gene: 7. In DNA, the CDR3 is TGTGCCAGCAAACCAGACAGGGGCGGCAATCAGCCCCAGCATTTT. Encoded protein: CASKPDRGGNQPQHF.

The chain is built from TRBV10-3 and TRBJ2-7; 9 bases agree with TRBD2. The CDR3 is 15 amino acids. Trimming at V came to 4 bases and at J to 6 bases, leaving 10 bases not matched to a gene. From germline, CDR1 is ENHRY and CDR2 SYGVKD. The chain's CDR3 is CAISAVAGGVGEQYV. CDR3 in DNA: TGTGCCATCAGTGCGGTGGCGGGAGGGGTCGGCGAGCAGTACGTC.

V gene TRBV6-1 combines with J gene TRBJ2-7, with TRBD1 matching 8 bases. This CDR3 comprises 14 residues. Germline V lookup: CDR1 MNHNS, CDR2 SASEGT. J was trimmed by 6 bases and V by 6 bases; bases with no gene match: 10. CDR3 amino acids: CASSLDRALGEQYF. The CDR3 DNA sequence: TGTGCCAGCAGCTTGGACAGGGCTCTTGGCGAGCAGTACTTC.

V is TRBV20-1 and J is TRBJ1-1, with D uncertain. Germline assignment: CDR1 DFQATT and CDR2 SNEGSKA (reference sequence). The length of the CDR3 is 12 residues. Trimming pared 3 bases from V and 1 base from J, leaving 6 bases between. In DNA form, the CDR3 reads TGCAGTGCTAGTCCAGAGAACACTGAAGCTTTCTTT. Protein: CSASPENTEAFF.

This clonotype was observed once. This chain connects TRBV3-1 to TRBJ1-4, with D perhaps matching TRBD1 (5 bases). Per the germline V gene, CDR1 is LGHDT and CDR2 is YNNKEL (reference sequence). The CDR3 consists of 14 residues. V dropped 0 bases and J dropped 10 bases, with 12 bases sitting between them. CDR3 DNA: TGTGCCAGCAGCCAAGATCGGCAGCAGGGAAAACTGTTTTTT. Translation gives CASSQDRQQGKLFF.

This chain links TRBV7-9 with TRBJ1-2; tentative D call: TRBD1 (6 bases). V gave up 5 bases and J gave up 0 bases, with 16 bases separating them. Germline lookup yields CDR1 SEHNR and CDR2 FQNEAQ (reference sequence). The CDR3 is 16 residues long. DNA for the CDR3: TGTGCCAGCAGCGACTTCTCAGGACAGCCTAACTATGGCTACACCTTC. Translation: CASSDFSGQPNYGYTF.

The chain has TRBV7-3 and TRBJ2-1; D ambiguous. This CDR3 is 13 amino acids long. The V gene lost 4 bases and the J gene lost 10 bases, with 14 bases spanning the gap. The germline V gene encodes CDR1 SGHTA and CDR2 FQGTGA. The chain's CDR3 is CASSYRPDGEQFF. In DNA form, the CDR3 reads TGTGCCAGCAGCTACCGTCCTGATGGGGAGCAGTTCTTC.